The TCR beta chain described here comes from a study of T cells expressing NK-cell markers. Study-wide background: Researchers got TCR beta repertoires out of sorted CD3+CD56+NKG2C+, CD3+CD56+NKG2C- and CD3+CD56-NKG2C+ T cells. HCMV seropositivity marked most of the eight sequenced donors; one was seronegative.

The cDNA for TCR beta came from 5'RACE template switching with UMIs. From the 5' RACE reads, TCRdb lists one entry per CDR3 protein and no DNA. This repertoire comprises roughly 420,000 distinct CDR3 sequences; its ten largest clones make up about 7.1%. Germline V gives CDR1 MNHEY, CDR2 SMNVEV (reference sequence). CDR3 length: 14 amino acids. V is TRBV27 and J is TRBJ1-1; the TRBD1 assignment by TCRdb is unverifiable without DNA. The TCR was taken from a woman between 18 and 70 years old in good health. Sequenced material: blood T cells: a sorted CD56 or NKG2C T cell subset, CD4+ or CD8+ T cells, or bulk PBMC T cells (not recorded which). The CDR3 spells CASSLVPLGTEAFF.